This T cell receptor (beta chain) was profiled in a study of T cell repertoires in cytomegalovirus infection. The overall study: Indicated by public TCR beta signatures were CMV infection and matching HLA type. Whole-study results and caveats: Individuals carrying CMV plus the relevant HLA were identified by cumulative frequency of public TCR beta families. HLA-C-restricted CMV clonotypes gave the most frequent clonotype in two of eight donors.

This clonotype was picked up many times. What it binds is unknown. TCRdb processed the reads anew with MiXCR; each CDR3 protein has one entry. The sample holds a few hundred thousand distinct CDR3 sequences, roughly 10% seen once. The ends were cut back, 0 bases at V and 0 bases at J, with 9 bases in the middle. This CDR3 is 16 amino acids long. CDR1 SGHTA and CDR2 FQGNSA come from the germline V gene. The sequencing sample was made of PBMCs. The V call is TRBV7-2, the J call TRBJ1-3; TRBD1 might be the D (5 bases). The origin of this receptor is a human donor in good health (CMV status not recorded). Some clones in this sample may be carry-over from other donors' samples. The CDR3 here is CASSLAGTFSGNTIYF. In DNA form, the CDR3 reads TGTGCCAGCAGCTTAGCCGGGACTTTCTCTGGAAACACCATATATTTT.